What follows are 2 T cell receptor beta chains derived from one specimen sequenced in a study of CD8 T cells in Susac syndrome (dated by TCRdb to the late 2010s). The library was generated by the immunoSEQ multiplex PCR assay. RNA was extracted with the RNeasy kit and roughly 0.45 to 1 ug was reverse transcribed using random hexamers. TCRdb took the public reads, trimmed them with fastp at Q25, ran MiXCR for clone calling and kept in-frame beta chains. All rows with the same CDR3 protein become a single entry with the most common DNA and genes. For this sample there are approximately 74,000 distinct CDR3 sequences; 85% to 95% appear just once. Roughly 0.5% of the sample rests with the top ten. Sequencing used CD4+ T cells from PBMCs. The receptors were sampled from a human donor with Susac syndrome.

The chain recombines TRBV20-1 with TRBJ1-3; D unclear. Deletions cut 5 bases from V and 4 bases from J, with 6 bases between. Germline CDR1 and CDR2: DFQATT and SNEGSKA (reference sequence). CDR3 length equals 11 residues. CDR3 DNA sequence: TGCAGTGCTCCTGTGGGAAACACCATATATTTT. The encoded protein is CSAPVGNTIYF.

The chain links TRBV20-1 to TRBJ1-5; D is uncertain. This CDR3 has 13 residues. Germline V gene data show CDR1 as DFQATT and CDR2 as SNEGSKA (reference sequence). Trimming removed 6 bases from V and 0 bases from J, with 9 bases in between. The CDR3 DNA sequence: TGCAGTGCGATATCGGATAGCAATCAGCCCCAGCATTTT. As protein: CSAISDSNQPQHF.